This TCR beta chain was sequenced for a study of blood T cell repertoires in COVID-19. Sequencing used immunoSEQ multiplex PCR; TCRdb keeps in-frame clones, though not all of them. The data show tens of thousands of clones, roughly three quarters seen once. The CDR3 has 16 residues. With V trimmed by 0 bases and J by 13 bases, 10 bases remained unmatched. The germline gives CDR1 MNHEY, CDR2 SMNVEV (reference sequence). Input material: peripheral blood. This clonotype was sampled from a man between 65 and 85 years old with acute or convalescent COVID-19. This chain joins TRBV27 and TRBJ1-4; TRBD1 matches 11 bases. CDR3 DNA sequence: TGTGCCAGCAGTTTATCCTACGGACAGGGGGCGAATCGACTGTTTTTT. Translation: CASSLSYGQGANRLFF.